These 7 T cell receptor beta chains were sequenced from one sample in a study of radiation and T cells in renal cell carcinoma. Repertoires were generated with immunoSEQ multiplex PCR, while TCRdb's copy carries only in-frame clones and drops some. The sample has 15,000 to 20,000 clones; around three fifths are singletons. Treatment in this sample: 15 Gy SBRT to primary tumor, nephrectomy 4 weeks later. Sample: tumor tissue, taken from a patient whose treatment included radiotherapy and nephrectomy. These receptors came from a woman between 70 and 85 years old with renal cell carcinoma.

The chain recombines TRBV7-2 with TRBJ2-1; D not resolved. The CDR3 covers 12 residues. V was cut by 3 bases and J by 10 bases, with 10 bases left in between. Germline V gene sequence: CDR1 SGHTA, CDR2 FQGNSA. CDR3 sequence (DNA): TGTGCCAGCAGCTTGGCTAGTGGGGAGCAGTTCTTC. It encodes CASSLASGEQFF. Full variable domain (missing parts from reference TRBV7-2 and TRBJ2-1): GAGVSQSPSNKVTEKGKDVELRCDPISGHTALYWYRQSLGQGLEFLIYFQGNSAPDKSGLPSDRFSAERTGGSVSTLTIQRTQQEDSAVYLCASSLASGEQFFGPGTRLTVL.

V gene TRBV29-1 combines with J gene TRBJ1-2; possible D gene TRBD1, 6 bases. Trimming left V 3 bases short and J 0 bases short, with 8 bases between. The CDR3 covers 13 residues. CDR1 and CDR2 from the germline V gene are SQVTM and ANQGSEA. DNA for the CDR3: TGCAGCGTTGACAGGGGAACTAACTATGGCTACACCTTC. This sequence encodes CSVDRGTNYGYTF. The full variable domain, its missing parts supplied by reference TRBV29-1 and TRBJ1-2, is SAVISQKPSRDICQRGTSLTIQCQVDSQVTMMFWYRQQPGQSLTLIATANQGSEATYESGFVIDKFPISRPNLTFSTLTVSNMSPEDSSIYLCSVDRGTNYGYTFGSGTRLTVV.

V and J are TRBV5-8 and TRBJ2-7; 7 bases map to TRBD2. This CDR3 contains 15 residues. The germline V gene has CDR1 SGHTS and CDR2 YDEGEE. V was clipped by 1 base and J by 2 bases; unmatched bases: 6. This CDR3 reads CASSLNGRITYEQYF. The CDR3 bases are TGTGCCAGCAGCTTGAACGGGAGGATCACCTACGAGCAGTACTTC. Using reference TRBV5-8 and TRBJ2-7 for the parts outside the CDR3, the full variable domain is EAGVTQSPTHLIKTRGQQATLRCSPISGHTSVYWYQQALGLGLQFLLWYDEGEERNRGNFPPRFSGRQFPNYSSELNVNALELEDSALYLCASSLNGRITYEQYFGPGTRLTVT.

This clone has more than one count but fewer than ten. The genes are TRBV19 and TRBJ2-7; 11 nucleotides match TRBD2. Germline lookup yields CDR1 LNHDA and CDR2 SQIVND (reference sequence). V gave up 5 bases and J gave up 0 bases; unmatched junction bases: 6. This CDR3 contains 16 residues. The CDR3 here is CASSRTSGFRSYEQYF. CDR3 bases: TGTGCCAGTAGTCGGACTAGCGGGTTCCGCTCCTACGAGCAGTACTTC.

The chain joins TRBV27 to TRBJ2-7; D is perhaps TRBD1 (5 bases). The CDR3 loop spans 13 amino acids. Trimming cost V 0 bases and J 3 bases, with 6 bases left between them. Germline values: CDR1 MNHEY, CDR2 SMNVEV (reference sequence). The CDR3 DNA sequence: TGTGCCAGCAGTTTATCCCAGGGCTACGAGCAGTACTTC. Translating it yields CASSLSQGYEQYF.

In this sample, this clone turned up a few times. The gene calls are TRBV11-2 and TRBJ2-3; 13 bases agree with TRBD2. This CDR3 region has 16 residues. The J segment lost 6 bases and the V segment lost 4 bases, leaving 7 bases of the junction unmatched. Germline V gene sequence: CDR1 SGHAT, CDR2 FQNNGV. The CDR3 coding sequence is TGTGCCAGCAGCTCTACTAGCGGGGGGGCTTGGGATACGCAGTATTTT. It encodes CASSSTSGGAWDTQYF.

The genes are TRBV28 and TRBJ1-1; a weak D match, TRBD1 (5 bases). Germline assignment: CDR1 MDHEN and CDR2 SYDVKM. The CDR3 runs to 13 residues. V lost 7 bases and J 0 bases, leaving 9 bases between the germline ends. The CDR3 nucleotides read TGTGCCAGCACCGACAGTGTGAACACTGAAGCTTTCTTT. Protein sequence: CASTDSVNTEAFF. Complete variable domain (other parts from reference TRBV28 and TRBJ1-1): DVKVTQSSRYLVKRTGEKVFLECVQDMDHENMFWYRQDPGLGLRLIYFSYDVKMKEKGDIPEGYSVSREKKERFSLILESASTNQTSMYLCASTDSVNTEAFFGQGTRLTVV.